Given below is one T cell receptor (beta chain) in context. This sample stems from a study of T cells in Graves' hyperthyroidism and ophthalmopathy. Amplified regions were TCR beta CDR3 sequences from RNA transcripts. Carried out on the TCR CDR3, a first-round RT-PCR used the HTBI primer set. TCRdb reprocessed the multiplex PCR reads with MiXCR, giving one entry per CDR3 protein. The table includes roughly 170,000 distinct CDR3 sequences, about a sixth detected once. Trimming pared 6 bases from V and 0 bases from J, leaving 6 bases between. Germline V lookup: CDR1 MDHEN, CDR2 SYDVKM. There are 12 residues in the CDR3.

This TCR was sampled from a woman aged 50 to 60 with Graves' hyperthyroidism. J is TRBJ2-7 and V is TRBV28; D unclear. The sequencing sample was made of blood. The CDR3 DNA reads as TGTGCCAGCAGACTGGGCTCCTACGAGCAGTACTTC. Translation: CASRLGSYEQYF. The full variable domain, its missing parts supplied by reference TRBV28 and TRBJ2-7, is DVKVTQSSRYLVKRTGEKVFLECVQDMDHENMFWYRQDPGLGLRLIYFSYDVKMKEKGDIPEGYSVSREKKERFSLILESASTNQTSMYLCASRLGSYEQYFGPGTRLTVT.